This T cell receptor (beta chain) appears in the sequencing data of a study of vaccination effects on CD4 cells after COVID-19. Study at large: Sequencing in the ViraFEST assay came after antigen-specific CD4+ T cells had been expanded with viral peptide pools, which were used to stimulate PBMC.

It was after 10 days of culture that CD4+ T cells were isolated. Participants completed two doses of the BNT162b2 or mRNA-1273 vaccine. No vaccinee had earlier SARS-CoV-2 infection, and nucleocapsid antibodies were negative. Germline loops: CDR1 MGHDK, CDR2 SYGVNS. Germline trimming cut 4 bases from V and 1 base from J; bases unmatched to any gene: 6. The CDR3 is made up of 15 amino acids. The study's findings and limits: Early timepoints after infection were absent, and convalescent patients were few in the study.

On this clone itself: The antigen remains undetermined.

Using immunoSEQ multiplex PCR, the repertoire was profiled, and TCRdb retains in-frame clones only, with some absent. The table shows more than 55,000 clones, with around 73% occurring only once. The clonotype originates from a human donor who received a COVID-19 vaccine. Sample: CD4+ T cells from PBMCs cultured without peptide, taken after COVID-19 vaccination. The gene calls are TRBV25-1 and TRBJ1-1; 7 bases match TRBD1. CDR3 nucleotides: TGTGCCAGCAGTGTGGTAACAGGGGAGAACACTGAAGCTTTCTTT. It specifies CASSVVTGENTEAFF.